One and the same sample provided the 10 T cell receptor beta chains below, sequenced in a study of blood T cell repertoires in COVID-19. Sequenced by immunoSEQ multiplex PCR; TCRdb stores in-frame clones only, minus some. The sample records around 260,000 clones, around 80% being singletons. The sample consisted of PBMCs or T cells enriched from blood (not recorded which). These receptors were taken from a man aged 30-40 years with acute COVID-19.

CDR3 DNA sequence: TGTGCCAGCAGCCTTACGGGACAGGGGGGGACTGAAGCTTTCTTT. It codes for CASSLTGQGGTEAFF. The gene calls are TRBV14 and TRBJ1-1; 11 bases agree with TRBD1. CDR3 length equals 15 residues. CDR1 and CDR2 from the germline V gene are SGHDN and FVKESK. Trimming at V came to 4 bases and at J to 5 bases, leaving 6 bases not matched to a gene.

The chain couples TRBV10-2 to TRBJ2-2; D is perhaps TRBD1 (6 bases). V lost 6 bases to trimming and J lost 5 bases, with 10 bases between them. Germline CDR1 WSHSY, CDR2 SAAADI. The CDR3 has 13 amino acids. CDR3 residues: CASSSGVTGELFF. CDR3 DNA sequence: TGCGCCAGCAGCTCAGGGGTAACCGGGGAGCTGTTTTTT.

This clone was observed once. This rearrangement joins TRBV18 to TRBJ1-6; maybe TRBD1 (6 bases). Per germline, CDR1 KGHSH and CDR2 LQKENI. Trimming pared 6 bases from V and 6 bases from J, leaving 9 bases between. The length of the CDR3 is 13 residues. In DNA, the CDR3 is TGTGCCAGCTCTGGGGACATTAATTCACCCCTCCACTTT. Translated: CASSGDINSPLHF.

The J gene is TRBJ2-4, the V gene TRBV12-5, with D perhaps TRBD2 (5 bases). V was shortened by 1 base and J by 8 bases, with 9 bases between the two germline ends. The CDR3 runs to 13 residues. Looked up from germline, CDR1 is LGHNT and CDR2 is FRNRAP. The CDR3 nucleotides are TGTGCTAGTGGTTTGGCGGGAAGGGACATTCAGTACTTC. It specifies CASGLAGRDIQYF.

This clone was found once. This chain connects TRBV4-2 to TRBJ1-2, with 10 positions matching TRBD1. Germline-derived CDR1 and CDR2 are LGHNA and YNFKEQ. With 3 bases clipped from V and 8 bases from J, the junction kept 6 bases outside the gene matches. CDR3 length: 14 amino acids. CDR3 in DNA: TGTGCCAGCAGCCAGAGGGACAGGGGACGGGGCTACACCTTC. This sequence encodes CASSQRDRGRGYTF.

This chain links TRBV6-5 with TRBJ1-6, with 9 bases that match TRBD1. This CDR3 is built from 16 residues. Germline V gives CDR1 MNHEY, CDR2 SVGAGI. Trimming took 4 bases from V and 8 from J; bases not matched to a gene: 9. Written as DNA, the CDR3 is TGTGCCAGCAGTTTTTATCCGGGACAGGGACATTCACCCCTCCACTTT. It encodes CASSFYPGQGHSPLHF.

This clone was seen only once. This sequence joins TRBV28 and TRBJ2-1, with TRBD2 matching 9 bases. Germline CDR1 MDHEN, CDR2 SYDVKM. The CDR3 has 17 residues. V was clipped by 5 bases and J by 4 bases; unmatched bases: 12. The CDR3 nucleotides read TGTGCCAGCAGTCCACCGACTAGCGGATTATGGTACAATGAGCAGTTCTTC. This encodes CASSPPTSGLWYNEQFF.

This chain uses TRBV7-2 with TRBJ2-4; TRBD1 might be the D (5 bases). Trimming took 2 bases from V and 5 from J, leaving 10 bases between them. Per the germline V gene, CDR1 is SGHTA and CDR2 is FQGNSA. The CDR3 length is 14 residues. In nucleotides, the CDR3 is TGTGCCAGCAGCTTATCACAGGCAGAAAACATTCAGTACTTC. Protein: CASSLSQAENIQYF.

The CDR3 spells CASSLRGRSEDCTF. The CDR3 DNA reads as TGTGCCAGCAGTTTACGGGGTCGATCAGAGGATTGCACCTTC. V gene TRBV28 combines with J gene TRBJ1-2; D is ambiguous. This CDR3 region has 14 residues. Germline V gene data show CDR1 as MDHEN and CDR2 as SYDVKM. V was trimmed by 2 bases and J by 13 bases, leaving 20 bases between them.

The CDR3 DNA follows: TGTGCCAGCAGACCGGGACAGGGGAACTATGGCTACACCTTC. Amino acid sequence: CASRPGQGNYGYTF. The chain has TRBV6-5 and TRBJ1-2; 10 bases align to TRBD1. CDR1 is MNHEY and CDR2 is SVGAGI in the germline V gene. The junction had 3 bases not matched to a gene; V was cut back by 6 bases and J by 2 bases. The CDR3 runs to 14 residues.